A selection of T cell receptor beta chains follows, all from one sample in a study of cytomegalovirus exposure and HLA in healthy donors. Profiled with immunoSEQ multiplex PCR; TCRdb holds only in-frame clones, not every one. The table lists some 150,000 clones, over 70% of them singletons. Sequenced sample: PBMCs. The receptors were sampled from a man between 35 and 55 years old in good health and CMV-seropositive. The CDR3 runs from the conserved cysteine through the conserved F or W. The D gene is left open where the match is weak. For some rows the clone size is stated as once, few or many, or as a class when expanded; others skip it.

size	V	D	J	length	DNA	CDR3
few	TRBV5-1	NA	TRBJ2-7	15	TGCGCCAGCAGCTGGAGTGAAGGAGGGGTCTACGAGCAGTACTTC	CASSWSEGGVYEQYF
NA	TRBV4-2	NA	TRBJ2-3	12	TGTGCCAGCAGCCCGAGCCTGGATACGCAGTATTTT	CASSPSLDTQYF
NA	TRBV19	NA	TRBJ2-2	14	TGTGCCAGTAGTATCCAGGGGAACACCGGGGAGCTGTTTTTT	CASSIQGNTGELFF
NA	TRBV9	NA	TRBJ1-4	16	TGTGCCAGCAGCGTAGCGGTGGGACTGCTTAATGAAAAACTGTTTTTT	CASSVAVGLLNEKLFF
NA	TRBV5-1	NA	TRBJ2-7	13	TGCGCCAGCAGCTTAGTGGACAGCTACGAGCAGTACTTC	CASSLVDSYEQYF
NA	TRBV15	TRBD1	TRBJ2-5	17	TGTGCCACCAGCCCCCTTGTTCGCCCAGGGGGCGCGTTGACCCAGTACTTC	CATSPLVRPGGALTQYF
few	TRBV2	TRBD1	TRBJ1-4	14	TGTGCCAGCAGGTGGGGGACAGTTAATGAAAAACTGTTTTTT	CASRWGTVNEKLFF
NA	TRBV28	TRBD1	TRBJ2-7	14	TGTGCCAGCACCCGGACAGGGGGCTCCTACGAGCAGTACTTC	CASTRTGGSYEQYF
NA	TRBV7-9	NA	TRBJ1-4	16	TGTGCCAGCAGCTTCTCCTTAAGAGGGCCAAATGAAAAACTGTTTTTT	CASSFSLRGPNEKLFF
NA	TRBV28	TRBD1	TRBJ2-1	17	TGTGCCAGCAGTTTCCGGGACAGGGGTCTTAGCGCCAATGAGCAGTTCTTC	CASSFRDRGLSANEQFF
NA	TRBV10-3	TRBD2	TRBJ2-3	17	TGTGCCATCAGTCTAGCGGGGGTGACCTCTAGCACAGATACGCAGTATTTT	CAISLAGVTSSTDTQYF
NA	TRBV18	TRBD2	TRBJ2-5	15	TGTGCCAGCTCACCACCGGGGACTAGTAGATCGGGCCAGTACTTC	CASSPPGTSRSGQYF
NA	TRBV7-8	NA	TRBJ1-5	18	TGTGCCAGCAGCTTAGGGAAAATTGGGACGGGGGTAGATCAGCCCCAGCATTTT	CASSLGKIGTGVDQPQHF
NA	TRBV6-5	TRBD1	TRBJ1-1	13	TGTGCCAGTACAGGGACAGTGAACACTGAAGCTTTCTTT	CASTGTVNTEAFF
NA	TRBV18	TRBD1	TRBJ2-2	16	TGTGCCAGCTCACCGGGGACAGGGCTTACCACCGGGGAGCTGTTTTTT	CASSPGTGLTTGELFF
NA	TRBV28	TRBD1	TRBJ2-7	15	TGTGCCAGCCTCTCATCCGGACAGGGCTCTGACGAGCAGTACTTC	CASLSSGQGSDEQYF
once	TRBV7-8	NA	TRBJ2-2	13	TGTGCCAGCAGCCTCAGGACTCCCGGGGAGCTGTTTTTT	CASSLRTPGELFF
NA	TRBV7-6	TRBD2	TRBJ2-1	16	TGTGCCAGCAGCCCCGGACTAGCGGGAGGGCTAAGTGAGCAGTTCTTC	CASSPGLAGGLSEQFF
NA	TRBV6-1	TRBD2	TRBJ2-1	16	TGTGCCAGCAGTGAATCACTAGCGGGGGTGTACAATGAGCAGTTCTTC	CASSESLAGVYNEQFF
once	TRBV4-3	NA	TRBJ1-3	16	TGCGCCAGCAGCCAAGCAATCGGGACATCTGGAAACACCATATATTTT	CASSQAIGTSGNTIYF